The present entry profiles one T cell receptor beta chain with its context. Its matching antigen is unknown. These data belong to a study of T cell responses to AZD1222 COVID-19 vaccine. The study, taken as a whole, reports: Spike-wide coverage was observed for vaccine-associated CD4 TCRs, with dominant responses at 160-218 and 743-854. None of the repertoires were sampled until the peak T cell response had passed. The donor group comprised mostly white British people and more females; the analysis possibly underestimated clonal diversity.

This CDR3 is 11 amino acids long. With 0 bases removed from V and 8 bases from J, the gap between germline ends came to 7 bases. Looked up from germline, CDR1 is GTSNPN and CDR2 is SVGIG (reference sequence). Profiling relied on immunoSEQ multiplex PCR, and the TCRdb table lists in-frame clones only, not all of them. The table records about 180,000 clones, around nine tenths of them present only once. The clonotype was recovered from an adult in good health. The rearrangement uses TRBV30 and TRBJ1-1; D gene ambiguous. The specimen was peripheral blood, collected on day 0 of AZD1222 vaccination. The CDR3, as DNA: TGTGCCTGGAGTGTAGTGGGGGAAGCTTTCTTT. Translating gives CAWSVVGEAFF.